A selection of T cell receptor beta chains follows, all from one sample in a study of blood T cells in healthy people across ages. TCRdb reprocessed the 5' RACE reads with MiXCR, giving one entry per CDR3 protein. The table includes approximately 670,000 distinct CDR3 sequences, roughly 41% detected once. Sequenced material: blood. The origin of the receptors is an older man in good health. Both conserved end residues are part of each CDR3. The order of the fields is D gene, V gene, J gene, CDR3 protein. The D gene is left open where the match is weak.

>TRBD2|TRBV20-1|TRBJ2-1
CSAKQGLAGLNEQFF
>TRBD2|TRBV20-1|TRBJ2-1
CSAGPLAGNYNEQFF
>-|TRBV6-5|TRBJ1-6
CASSSPGRGRYNSPLHF
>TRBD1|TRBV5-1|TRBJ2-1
CASSSGDRLNNEQFF
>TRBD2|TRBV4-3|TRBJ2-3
CVSSQDLAGADTQYF
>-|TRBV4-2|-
CASSQGETLAYEQYF
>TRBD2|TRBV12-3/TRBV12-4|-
CAGRSGLAGVVETQYF
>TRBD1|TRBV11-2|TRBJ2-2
CASSVWTGGNTGELFF
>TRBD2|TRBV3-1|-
CASSPTPTSGMTYEQYF
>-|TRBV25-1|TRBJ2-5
CASSGGWDLARTQYF
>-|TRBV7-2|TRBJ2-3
CASSLAGVATSTDTQYF
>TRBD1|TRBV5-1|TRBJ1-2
CASSLSRDSGYTF
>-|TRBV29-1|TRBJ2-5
CSGDGQETQYF
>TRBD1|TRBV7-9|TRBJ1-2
CASSTSGQGALGYTF
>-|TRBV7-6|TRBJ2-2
CASSVAPAGGELFF
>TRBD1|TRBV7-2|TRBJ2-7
CASSLETGVGYEQYF
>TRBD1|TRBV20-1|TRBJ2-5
CSARNPTGDQETQYF
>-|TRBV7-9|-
CASRELDEQYF
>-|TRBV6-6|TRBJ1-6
CASRSLGRGDNNSPLHF
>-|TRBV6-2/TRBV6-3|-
CASTSTMGTTQYF
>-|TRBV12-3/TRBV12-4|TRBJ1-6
CASSGNTESSPLHF
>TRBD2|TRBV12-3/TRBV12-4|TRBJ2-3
CASTLAGATDTQYF
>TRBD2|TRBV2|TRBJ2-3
CASTERAGVSTDTQYF
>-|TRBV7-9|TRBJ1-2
CASSLTGTVNYGYTF
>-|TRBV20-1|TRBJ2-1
CSARAQGDEQFF
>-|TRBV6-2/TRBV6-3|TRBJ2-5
CASNSQGAQYF
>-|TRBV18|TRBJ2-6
CASSYLTGKRSSGANVLTF
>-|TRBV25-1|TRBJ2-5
CASSGEEPPRYSTQYF
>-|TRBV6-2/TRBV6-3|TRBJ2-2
CASNDLRAGELFF
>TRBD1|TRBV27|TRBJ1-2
CASKEDRDYGYTF
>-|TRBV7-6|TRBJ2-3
CASSLDIRQSQSDTQYF
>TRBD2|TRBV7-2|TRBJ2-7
CASSLGGTSGGPYNEQYF
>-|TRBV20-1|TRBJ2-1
CSAPRGSSGYNEQFF
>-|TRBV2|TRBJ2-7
CASSVQGKGYEQYF
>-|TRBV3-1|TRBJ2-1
CASSQDRAVTHRNEQFF
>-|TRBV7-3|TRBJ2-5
CAGSSQGRVKETQYF
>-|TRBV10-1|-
CASSESAARYEQYF
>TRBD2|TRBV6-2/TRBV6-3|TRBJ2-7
CASSRGLAYEQYF
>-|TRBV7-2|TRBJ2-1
CASSQYGGEQFF
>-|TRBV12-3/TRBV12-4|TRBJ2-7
CASSETGRNYEQYF
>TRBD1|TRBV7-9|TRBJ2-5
CASSLAGTGWSETQYF
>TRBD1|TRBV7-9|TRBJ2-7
CASSLTGAIGEQYF
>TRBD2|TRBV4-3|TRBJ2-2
CASSQEPGRASIGELFF
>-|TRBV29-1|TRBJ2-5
CSLNGGVQETQYF